The clone carrying this TCR beta chain has a single count. The target antigen is unknown. The assay was immunoSEQ multiplex PCR, and TCRdb's table has in-frame clones only and misses some. The table has roughly 80,000 clones, nearly 98% seen once; the top ten hold 0.55% to 0.6%. This entry belongs to a study of Tregs in tolerant kidney transplant recipients. Findings of the study overall: Antigen-driven expansion was suggested because donor-specific Tregs expanded more than all Tregs in tolerant patients. Activated donor B cell expansion appeared to reveal the most relevant donor-specific TCRbeta repertoire. The small number of patients limits these findings pending further validation. Biological reproducibility was not directly addressed, but technical replication error appeared minimal.

Trimming took 5 bases from V and 5 from J; bases not matched to a gene: 6. Germline CDR1 and CDR2: SEHNR and FQNEAQ (reference sequence). The CDR3 has 14 amino acids. This TCR was recovered from a human donor who received a combined kidney and bone marrow transplant. The specimen was CD4+ T cells from blood, collected before the transplant. This rearrangement joins TRBV7-9 to TRBJ2-3, with 8 bases that match TRBD1. In DNA form, the CDR3 reads TGTGCCAGCAGCCCGACAGGGGATAGAGATACGCAGTATTTT. This gives the protein CASSPTGDRDTQYF.